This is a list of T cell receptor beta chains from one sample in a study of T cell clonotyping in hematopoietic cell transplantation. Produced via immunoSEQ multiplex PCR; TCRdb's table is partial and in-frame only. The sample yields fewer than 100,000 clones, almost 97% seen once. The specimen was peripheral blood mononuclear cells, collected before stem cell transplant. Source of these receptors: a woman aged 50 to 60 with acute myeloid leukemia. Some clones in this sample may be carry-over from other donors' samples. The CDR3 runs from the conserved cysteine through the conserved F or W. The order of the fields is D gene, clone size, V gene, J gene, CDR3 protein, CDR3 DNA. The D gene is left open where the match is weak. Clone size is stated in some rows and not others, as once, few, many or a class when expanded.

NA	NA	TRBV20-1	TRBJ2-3	CSAPKTDTQYF	TGCAGTGCGCCTAAGACAGATACGCAGTATTTT
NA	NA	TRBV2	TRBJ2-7	CASSGTVKEQYF	TGTGCCAGCAGTGGGACAGTCAAAGAGCAGTACTTC
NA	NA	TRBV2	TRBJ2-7	CASGPLKGPYEQYF	TGTGCCAGCGGACCCCTAAAAGGACCTTACGAGCAGTACTTC
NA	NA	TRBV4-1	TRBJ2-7	CASSLLSGIEQYF	TGCGCCAGCAGCCTCCTTTCGGGGATCGAGCAGTACTTC
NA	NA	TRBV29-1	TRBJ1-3	CSVEDRGPIFSGNTIYF	TGCAGCGTTGAAGATCGGGGGCCAATCTTCTCTGGAAACACCATATATTTT
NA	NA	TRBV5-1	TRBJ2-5	CASSRRTSRGETQYF	TGCGCCAGCAGCCGCAGGACTTCCAGAGGGGAGACCCAGTACTTC
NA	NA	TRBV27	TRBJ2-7	CASSWTPYYEQYF	TGTGCCAGCAGCTGGACCCCCTACTACGAGCAGTACTTC
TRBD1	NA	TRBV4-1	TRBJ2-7	CASSQGGQNYEQYF	TGCGCCAGCAGCCAAGGGGGACAGAACTACGAGCAGTACTTC
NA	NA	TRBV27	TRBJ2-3	CASSHGYTQYF	TGTGCCAGCAGCCACGGGTATACGCAGTATTTT
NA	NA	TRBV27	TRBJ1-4	CASSLEGMREKLFF	TGTGCCAGCAGTTTAGAAGGGATGAGGGAAAAACTGTTTTTT
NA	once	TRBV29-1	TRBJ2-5	CSVENRETQYF	TGCAGCGTTGAAAACAGGGAGACCCAGTACTTC
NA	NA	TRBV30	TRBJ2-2	CAWSVLSGAGGELFF	TGTGCCTGGAGTGTACTATCGGGGGCGGGCGGGGAGCTGTTTTTT
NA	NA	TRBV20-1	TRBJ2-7	CSAARGEQYF	TGCAGTGCAGCCAGGGGCGAGCAGTACTTC
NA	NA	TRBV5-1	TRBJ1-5	CASSLAVDQPQHF	TGCGCCAGCAGCCTGGCAGTAGATCAGCCCCAGCATTTT
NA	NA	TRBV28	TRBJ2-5	CASSRGTDQETQYF	TGTGCCAGCAGCCGCGGGACAGACCAAGAGACCCAGTACTTC
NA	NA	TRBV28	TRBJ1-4	CASSLVRRNEKLFF	TGTGCCAGCAGTTTAGTCAGAAGAAATGAAAAACTGTTTTTT
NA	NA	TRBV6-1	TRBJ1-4	CASSDRDSGEVGKLFF	TGTGCCAGCAGTGATCGAGACAGTGGGGAGGTTGGAAAACTGTTTTTT
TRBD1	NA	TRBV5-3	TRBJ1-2	CARSLEGQGVRNYGYTF	TGTGCCAGAAGCTTAGAGGGACAGGGGGTAAGGAACTATGGCTACACCTTC
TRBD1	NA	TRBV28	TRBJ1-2	CASSLSPGGAYGYTF	TGTGCCAGCAGTTTATCCCCAGGGGGCGCCTATGGCTACACCTTC
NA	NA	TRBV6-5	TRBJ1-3	CASARPTGNTIYF	TGTGCCAGCGCCAGACCGACTGGAAACACCATATATTTT
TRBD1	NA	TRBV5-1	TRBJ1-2	CASSADQGARGYTF	TGCGCCAGCAGCGCGGACCAGGGGGCGCGGGGCTACACCTTC
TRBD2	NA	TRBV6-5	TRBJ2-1	CASRVLAGVANEQFF	TGTGCCAGCAGGGTACTAGCGGGTGTGGCCAATGAGCAGTTCTTC
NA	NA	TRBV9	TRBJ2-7	CASSVDIRGINEQYF	TGTGCCAGCAGCGTAGACATACGGGGAATCAACGAGCAGTACTTC
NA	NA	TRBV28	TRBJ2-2	CASRPRWTAHTGELFF	TGTGCCAGCAGGCCCCGATGGACAGCTCACACCGGGGAGCTGTTTTTT
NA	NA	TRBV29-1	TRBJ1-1	CSGSGRIQNTEAFF	TGCAGCGGGTCAGGACGCATACAGAACACTGAAGCTTTCTTT
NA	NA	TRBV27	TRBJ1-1	CASSLKVGGVNTEAFF	TGTGCCAGCAGTTTAAAGGTCGGAGGAGTGAACACTGAAGCTTTCTTT
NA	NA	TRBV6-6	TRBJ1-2	CASSRDRNYGYTF	TGTGCCAGCAGTCGCGACAGGAACTATGGCTACACCTTC
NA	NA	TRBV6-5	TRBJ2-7	CASSYSTATYEQYF	TGTGCCAGCAGTTACTCGACCGCTACCTACGAGCAGTACTTC
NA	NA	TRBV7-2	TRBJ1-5	CASSLKARVAQHF	TGTGCCAGCAGCTTAAAGGCCCGGGTAGCCCAGCATTTT
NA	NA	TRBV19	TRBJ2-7	CASSIGQIYEQYF	TGTGCCAGTAGTATAGGTCAGATCTACGAGCAGTACTTC
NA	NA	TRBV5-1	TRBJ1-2	CASSASVGLNYGYTF	TGCGCCAGCAGCGCCTCGGTGGGGTTAAATTATGGCTACACCTTC
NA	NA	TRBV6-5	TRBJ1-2	CASSYMRPEGDYGYTF	TGTGCCAGCAGTTACATGAGGCCTGAGGGGGACTATGGCTACACCTTC
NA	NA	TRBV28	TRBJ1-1	CASNTRGTEAFF	TGTGCCAGCAACACCCGGGGCACTGAAGCTTTCTTT
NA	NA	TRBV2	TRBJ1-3	CASSVQRVDSGNTIYF	TGTGCCAGCAGCGTTCAACGGGTCGACTCTGGAAACACCATATATTTT
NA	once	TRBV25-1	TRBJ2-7	CASSELDGLIGVGDEQYF	TGTGCCAGCAGTGAATTGGATGGGCTGATCGGGGTTGGCGACGAGCAGTACTTC
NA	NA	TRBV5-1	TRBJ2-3	CASLAPAGDTQYF	TGCGCCAGTTTAGCTCCCGCCGGGGATACGCAGTATTTT
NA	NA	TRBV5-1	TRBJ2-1	CASSFGESLYEQFF	TGCGCCAGCAGCTTCGGGGAATCTCTCTATGAGCAGTTCTTC
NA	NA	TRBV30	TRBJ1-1	CAWGQEGMNTEAFF	TGTGCCTGGGGCCAGGAGGGAATGAACACTGAAGCTTTCTTT
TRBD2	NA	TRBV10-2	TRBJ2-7	CASSDPTSGRYEQYF	TGCGCCAGCAGTGACCCCACTAGCGGGAGGTACGAGCAGTACTTC
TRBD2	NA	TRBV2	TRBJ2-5	CASRYLAGETQYF	TGTGCCAGCAGATATCTAGCGGGGGAGACCCAGTACTTC
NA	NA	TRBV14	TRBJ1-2	CASSQDLRGTHGYTF	TGTGCCAGCAGCCAAGATCTTAGGGGGACACATGGCTACACCTTC
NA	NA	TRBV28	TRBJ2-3	CASSFSSSTDTQYF	TGTGCCAGCAGTTTTAGTTCTAGCACAGATACGCAGTATTTT
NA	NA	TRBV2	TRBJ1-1	CASSVRENTEAFF	TGTGCCAGCAGTGTCCGGGAGAACACTGAAGCTTTCTTT
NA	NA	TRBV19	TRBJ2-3	CASSPVATGGNTQYF	TGTGCCAGTAGTCCCGTCGCCACTGGGGGGAATACGCAGTATTTT
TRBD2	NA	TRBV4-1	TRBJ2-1	CASSPHPGSSGRAAYNEQFF	TGCGCCAGCAGCCCCCACCCAGGTTCTAGCGGGAGGGCCGCCTACAATGAGCAGTTCTTC
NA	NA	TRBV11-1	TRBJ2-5	CASSLLSETQYF	TGTGCCAGCAGCTTATTGTCGGAGACCCAGTACTTC
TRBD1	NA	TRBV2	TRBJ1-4	CASPDREGKLFF	TGTGCCAGCCCCGACAGGGAGGGAAAACTGTTTTTT
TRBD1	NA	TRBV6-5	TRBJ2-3	CASSYQGAPDTQYF	TGTGCCAGCAGTTACCAGGGGGCTCCAGATACGCAGTATTTT
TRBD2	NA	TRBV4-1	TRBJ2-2	CASSQSQRGRGTGELFF	TGCGCCAGCAGCCAAAGCCAGCGGGGGAGGGGCACCGGGGAGCTGTTTTTT
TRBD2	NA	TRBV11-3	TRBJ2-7	CASSMTSGNPYEQYF	TGTGCCAGCAGTATGACTAGCGGGAACCCCTACGAGCAGTACTTC
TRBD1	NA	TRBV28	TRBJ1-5	CASNPDRVPQPQHF	TGTGCCAGCAATCCTGACAGGGTCCCCCAGCCCCAGCATTTT
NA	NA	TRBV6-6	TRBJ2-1	CASSYSGVYNEQFF	TGTGCCAGCAGTTACTCGGGAGTTTACAATGAGCAGTTCTTC
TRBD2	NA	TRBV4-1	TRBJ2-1	CASSFPRGGSYNEQFF	TGCGCCAGCAGCTTCCCCCGGGGGGGATCCTACAATGAGCAGTTCTTC
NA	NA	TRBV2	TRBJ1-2	CASNPGGLGYTF	TGTGCCAGCAACCCCGGGGGGCTTGGCTACACCTTC
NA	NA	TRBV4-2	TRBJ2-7	CASSQDGVRDASYEQYF	TGTGCCAGCAGCCAAGATGGGGTCCGGGACGCCTCCTACGAGCAGTACTTC
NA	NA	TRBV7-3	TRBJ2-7	CASSLRRVGERPYEQYF	TGTGCCAGCAGCCTGCGCCGTGTAGGGGAAAGGCCCTACGAGCAGTACTTC